Below are 28 T cell receptor beta chains sequenced from a single sample in a study of T-cell memory formation after mild COVID-19. TCRdb re-called the 5' RACE reads with MiXCR, one entry per CDR3 protein. The data contain about 200,000 distinct CDR3 sequences, 9.5% of them singletons. The specimen sequenced was PBMCs or a T cell subset sorted from them (not recorded which). The receptors were sampled from a man aged 18 to 30 who had mild COVID-19 (a few samples of this study predate the infection). Cell type and time point are not known.

This clonotype showed up just a few times. The CDR3 loop is CASSAHSISYEQYV. The CDR3 DNA follows: TGTGCCAGCAGTGCCCACAGCATCTCCTACGAGCAGTACGTC. V and J are TRBV7-2 and TRBJ2-7, with D hard to call. The CDR3 is 14 amino acids. The germline CDR1 and CDR2 sequences are SGHTA and FQGNSA. V lost 6 bases and J lost 0, with 12 bases in between.

This clonotype came up a few times. V is TRBV18 and J is TRBJ1-2; D is uncertain. This CDR3 spans 15 amino acids. Germline CDR1 and CDR2: KGHSH and LQKENI. The V end was cut by 0 bases, the J end by 4 bases, with 12 bases between. The CDR3 region has the DNA TGTGCCAGCTCACCACCGGGGAGGGCCGCCTATGGCTACACCTTC. Translation: CASSPPGRAAYGYTF.

V gene TRBV29-1 combines with J gene TRBJ1-4, with 9 bases fitting TRBD1. V lost 4 bases and J lost 7; bases outside the gene matches: 4. This CDR3 comprises 13 residues. Germline values: CDR1 SQVTM, CDR2 ANQGSEA. CDR3 protein: CSVAQGAGEKLFF. CDR3 nucleotide sequence: TGCAGCGTTGCACAGGGGGCCGGTGAAAAACTGTTTTTT.

This clonotype came up many times. The V and J genes are TRBV5-6 and TRBJ2-7; D is perhaps TRBD2 (6 bases). Germline-derived CDR1 and CDR2 are SGHDT and YYEEEE. V lost 0 bases and J 0 bases, leaving 10 bases between the germline ends. The CDR3 has 15 amino acids. The CDR3 DNA follows: TGTGCCAGCAGCTTGGGGGGGGTCTCCTCCTACGAGCAGTACTTC. Its translation is CASSLGGVSSYEQYF.

This clonotype was counted only a few times. The chain is built from TRBV30 and TRBJ2-7, with 9 positions matching TRBD1. Trimming took 8 bases from V and 6 from J; bases not matched to a gene: 17. Germline CDR1 and CDR2: GTSNPN and SVGIG (reference sequence). This CDR3 is built from 15 residues. The CDR3 DNA reads TGTGCCGGGGAACCCCTCACAGGGGGCCCAGGCGAGCAGTACTTC. It codes for CAGEPLTGGPGEQYF.

V and J are TRBV20-1 and TRBJ2-3; the D gene could be TRBD1 or TRBD2 (5 bases each). The CDR3 runs to 17 residues. Germline V gene data show CDR1 as DFQATT and CDR2 as SNEGSKA (reference sequence). With 3 bases removed from V and 2 bases from J, the gap between germline ends came to 21 bases. CDR3 DNA sequence: TGCAGTGCTAGGCGACCGGGGCCCATCTATTACACAGATACGCAGTATTTT. Protein product: CSARRPGPIYYTDTQYF.

J is TRBJ2-2 and V is TRBV6-5; no clear D. The CDR3 loop spans 15 amino acids. V lost 5 bases, J lost 1 base, and 11 bases lay in between. Germline V gene data show CDR1 as MNHEY and CDR2 as SVGAGI. CDR3 in amino acids: CASSGPDWNTGELFF. The DNA for the CDR3 is TGTGCCAGCAGTGGACCCGACTGGAACACCGGGGAGCTGTTTTTT.

This chain joins TRBV20-1 and TRBJ2-5; the match to TRBD1 covers 11 bases. V shed 6 bases, J shed 4 bases, and the junction held 7 bases outside the gene matches. CDR1 DFQATT and CDR2 SNEGSKA come from the germline V gene (reference sequence). CDR3 length: 14 amino acids. The DNA of the CDR3 is TGCAGTGCAGACCGGACAGGGGGCGTAGAGACCCAGTACTTC. It codes for CSADRTGGVETQYF.

The table lists this clonotype with a few counts. The CDR3 sequence is CASIYRGLDTEAFF. Written as DNA, the CDR3 is TGTGCCAGCATCTACAGGGGGCTCGACACTGAAGCTTTCTTT. The chain joins TRBV12-3 or TRBV12-4 to TRBJ1-1, with 9 nucleotides matching TRBD1. The trim removed 7 bases at V and 3 bases at J, leaving 6 bases unmatched. This CDR3 spans 14 amino acids.

The rearrangement uses TRBV7-2 and TRBJ1-5, with D possibly TRBD1 on 5 matching bases. The CDR3 length is 14 residues. The V gene lost 6 bases and the J gene lost 0 bases, with 9 bases spanning the gap. The germline CDR1 and CDR2 sequences are SGHTA and FQGNSA. The CDR3 nucleotides are TGTGCCAGCAGGAGGGGAAATAGCAATCAGCCCCAGCATTTT. This translates into CASRRGNSNQPQHF.

In its sample, this clonotype was seen many times. The chain uses TRBV6-6 and TRBJ2-7; 9 nucleotides match TRBD1. J gave up 4 bases and V 7 bases, and 11 bases lay outside the gene matches. CDR3 length: 15 residues. Germline V CDR1 and CDR2: MNHNY, SVGAGI (reference sequence). The CDR3 loop is CASKDSGTGIYEQYV. The CDR3 nucleotides read TGTGCCAGCAAAGACTCCGGGACAGGGATATACGAGCAGTACGTC.

V gene TRBV28 combines with J gene TRBJ2-1, with 9 bases lining up with TRBD2. The V and J ends lost 6 bases and 2 bases, in that order; junction bases with no gene match: 5. This CDR3 spans 15 amino acids. Germline CDR1 is MDHEN and CDR2 is SYDVKM. CDR3 nucleotides: TGTGCCAGCAGGCTCGGCGGGGGGGCCTACAATGAGCAGTTCTTC. Its translation is CASRLGGGAYNEQFF.

V gene TRBV6-5 combines with J gene TRBJ2-5; D tentatively reads TRBD1 or TRBD2 (6 bases each). V shed 0 bases and J shed 5 bases, with 16 bases lying between them. Germline CDR1 and CDR2: MNHEY and SVGAGI. There are 16 residues in the CDR3. In DNA, the CDR3 is TGTGCCAGCAGTTACTCGCGGTCGACAGGAGGGGAGACCCAGTACTTC. Encoded protein: CASSYSRSTGGETQYF.

There are a few counts of this clonotype. The V call is TRBV20-1, the J call TRBJ2-3; 7 positions agree with TRBD2. This CDR3 is 13 amino acids long. CDR1 is DFQATT, CDR2 SNEGSKA, per germline (reference sequence). CDR3 nucleotides: TGCAGGCCCTGGCGGGGGTTCACAGATACGCAGTATTTT. Translating gives CRPWRGFTDTQYF.

The chain employs TRBV27 and TRBJ2-2; TRBD1 aligns across 9 bases. The CDR3 has 14 amino acids. Germline V gene sequence: CDR1 MNHEY, CDR2 SMNVEV (reference sequence). The J segment lost 5 bases and the V segment lost 6 bases, leaving 4 bases of the junction unmatched. The CDR3 nucleotides are TGTGCCAGCAGGGGACAGGGACGGACCGGGGAGCTGTTTTTT. This gives the protein CASRGQGRTGELFF.

This clonotype was recorded once. The chain has TRBV6-5 and TRBJ2-2, with no clear D. V lost 7 bases to trimming and J lost 1 base, with 4 bases between them. CDR1 and CDR2 from the germline V gene are MNHEY and SVGAGI. This CDR3 has 12 amino acids. The CDR3 DNA sequence: TGTGCCAGCACAGGGAACACCGGGGAGCTGTTTTTT. It codes for CASTGNTGELFF.

This clonotype was detected a few times. The chain combines TRBV20-1 with TRBJ2-3; 11 bases align to TRBD2. With 5 bases clipped from V and 7 bases from J, the junction kept 5 bases outside the gene matches. The CDR3 is 13 residues long. The V gene's germline CDR1 is DFQATT and CDR2 SNEGSKA (reference sequence). The CDR3 nucleotides read TGCAGTGCTGGAGCTAGCGGGGGGCATACGCAGTATTTT. Translating gives CSAGASGGHTQYF.

This rearrangement joins TRBV12-3 or TRBV12-4 to TRBJ2-2; weak D call: TRBD2 (5 bases). This CDR3 is built from 15 residues. The V end was cut by 6 bases, the J end by 4 bases, with 15 bases between. Written as DNA, the CDR3 is TGTGCCAGCAGGCGGGCGGTGGCCGGCACCGGGGAGCTGTTTTTT. Protein: CASRRAVAGTGELFF.

This clonotype was detected ten times or more. This chain connects TRBV7-2 to TRBJ1-2; no definite D call. The V gene's germline CDR1 is SGHTA and CDR2 FQGNSA. V was cut by 2 bases and J by 2 bases, with 15 bases left in between. The CDR3 runs to 16 residues. This chain's CDR3 is CASSLSAILTNYGYTF. The CDR3 bases are TGTGCCAGCAGCTTATCCGCAATCCTGACCAACTATGGCTACACCTTC.

The chain links TRBV6-1 to TRBJ2-7; no reliable D call. The length of the CDR3 is 12 residues. V lost 4 bases, J lost 9 bases, and 13 bases lay in between. From germline, CDR1 is MNHNS and CDR2 SASEGT. CDR3 sequence: CASSVDPQVQYV. CDR3 bases: TGTGCCAGCAGTGTGGACCCCCAGGTGCAGTACGTC.

This clonotype was counted between two and nine times. This rearrangement joins TRBV12-3 or TRBV12-4 to TRBJ2-5; a weak D match, TRBD1 (5 bases). CDR3 length: 17 residues. V shed 7 bases and J shed 5 bases, with 26 bases lying between them. CDR3: CASTSRGGALPSETQYF. CDR3 coding DNA: TGTGCCAGCACCTCAAGGGGTGGGGCTCTTCCGTCGGAGACCCAGTACTTC.

The V call is TRBV20-1, the J call TRBJ1-1; D is possibly TRBD1 (5 bases). The CDR3 has 15 amino acids. V gave up 0 bases and J gave up 3 bases, with 14 bases separating them. CDR1 and CDR2 from the germline V gene are DFQATT and SNEGSKA (reference sequence). CDR3 DNA: TGCAGTGCTAGAGATTGGGGCAGGGTGGACACTGAAGCTTTCTTT. This gives the protein CSARDWGRVDTEAFF.

This clonotype was counted ten times or more. CDR3 bases: TGTGCCATCAGACGTGACGACCTCTACACTGAAGCTTTCTTT. Amino acid sequence: CAIRRDDLYTEAFF. The V gene is TRBV10-3, the J gene TRBJ1-1; no clear D gene. Trimming took 6 bases from V and 3 from J, leaving 14 bases between them. CDR3 length equals 14 residues. Germline V lookup: CDR1 ENHRY, CDR2 SYGVKD.

On this clonotype itself: A read error may account for a junction end that differs from germline. The chain employs TRBV7-2 and TRBJ2-2; D might be TRBD2 (6 bases). Germline V gives CDR1 SGHTA, CDR2 FQGNSA. The CDR3 loop spans 15 amino acids. The CDR3 here is CANGPASVNSGELFF. DNA of the CDR3: TGTGCCAACGGACCGGCTAGCGTAAACAGCGGGGAGCTGTTTTTT. The full variable domain, with the rest looked up from reference TRBV7-2 and TRBJ2-2, is GAGVSQSPSNKVTEKGKDVELRCDPISGHTALYWYRQSLGQGLEFLIYFQGNSAPDKSGLPSDRFSAERTGGSVSTLTIQRTQQEDSAVYLCANGPASVNSGELFFGEGSRLTVL.

This chain uses TRBV15 with TRBJ1-2; D unclear. The V gene lost 0 bases and the J gene lost 2 bases, with 4 bases spanning the gap. The CDR3 is 13 residues long. Germline V gene lookup returns CDR1 LNHNV and CDR2 YYDKDF (reference sequence). DNA for the CDR3: TGTGCCACCAGCAGAGATAAGAACTATGGCTACACCTTC. Protein product: CATSRDKNYGYTF.

The CDR3 is CASSYSRGGRNEQFF. The CDR3 DNA reads as TGTGCCAGCAGTTACTCCCGGGGGGGCCGCAATGAGCAGTTCTTC. J is TRBJ2-1 and V is TRBV6-2 or TRBV6-3; TRBD2 matches 8 bases. Germline-derived CDR1 and CDR2 are MNHEY and SVGEGT. The CDR3 is made up of 15 amino acids. Unmatched junction bases numbered 4, after V lost 0 bases and J lost 6 bases.

A remark on this clonotype: This may come from a read error, since a much larger clone is one base off. The V call is TRBV7-2, the J call TRBJ1-5, with D hard to call. Trimming pared 1 base from V and 10 bases from J, leaving 14 bases between. The CDR3 contains 14 residues. CDR1 SGHTA and CDR2 FQGNSA come from the germline V gene. CDR3 amino acids: CASSLEGEEHPQHF. The CDR3 DNA sequence: TGTGCCAGCAGCTTAGAGGGTGAGGAACATCCCCAGCATTTT.

This clonotype is deemed medium-sized (0.01 to 0.1%). The chain uses TRBV12-3 or TRBV12-4 and TRBJ2-7, with a weak D call TRBD1 (5 bases). The ends were cut back, 3 bases at V and 2 bases at J, with 8 bases in the middle. The CDR3 has 13 residues. DNA for the CDR3: TGTGCCAGCAGTTTTTGGACACCCTACGAGCAGTACTTC. It is translated as CASSFWTPYEQYF.